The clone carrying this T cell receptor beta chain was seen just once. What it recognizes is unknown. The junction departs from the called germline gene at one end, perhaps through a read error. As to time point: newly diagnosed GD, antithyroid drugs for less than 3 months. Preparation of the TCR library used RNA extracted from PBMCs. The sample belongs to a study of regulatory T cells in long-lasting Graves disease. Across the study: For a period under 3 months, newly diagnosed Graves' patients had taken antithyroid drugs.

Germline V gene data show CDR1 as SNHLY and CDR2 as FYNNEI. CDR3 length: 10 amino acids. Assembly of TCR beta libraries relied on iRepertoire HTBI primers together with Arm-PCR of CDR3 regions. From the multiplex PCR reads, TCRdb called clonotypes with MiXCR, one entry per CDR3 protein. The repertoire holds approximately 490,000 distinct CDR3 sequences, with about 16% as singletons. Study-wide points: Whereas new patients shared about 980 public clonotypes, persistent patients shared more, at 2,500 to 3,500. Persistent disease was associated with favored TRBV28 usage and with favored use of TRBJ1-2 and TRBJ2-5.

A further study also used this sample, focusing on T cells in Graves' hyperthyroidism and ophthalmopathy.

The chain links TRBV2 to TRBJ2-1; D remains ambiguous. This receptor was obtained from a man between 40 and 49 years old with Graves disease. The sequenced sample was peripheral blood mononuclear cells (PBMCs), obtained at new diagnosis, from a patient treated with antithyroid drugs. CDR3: CASSQLGAHF. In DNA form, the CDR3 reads TGTGCCAGCAGTCAATTAGGCGCCCACTTC.